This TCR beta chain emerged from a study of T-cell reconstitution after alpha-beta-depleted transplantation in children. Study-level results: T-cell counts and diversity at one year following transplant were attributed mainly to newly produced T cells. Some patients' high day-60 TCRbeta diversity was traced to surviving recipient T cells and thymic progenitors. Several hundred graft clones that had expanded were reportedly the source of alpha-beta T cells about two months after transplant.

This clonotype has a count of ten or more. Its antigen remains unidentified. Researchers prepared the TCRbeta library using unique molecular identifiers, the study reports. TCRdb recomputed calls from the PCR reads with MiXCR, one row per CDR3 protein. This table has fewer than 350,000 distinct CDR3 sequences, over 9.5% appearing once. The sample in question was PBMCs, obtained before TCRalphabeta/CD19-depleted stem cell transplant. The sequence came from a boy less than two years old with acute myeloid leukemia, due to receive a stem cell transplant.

The CDR3 region is CASSYPGLAWEQFF. The CDR3 DNA sequence: TGTGCCAGCAGTTACCCGGGACTAGCTTGGGAGCAGTTCTTC. The gene calls are TRBV6-2 or TRBV6-3 and TRBJ2-1; 9 bases fit TRBD2. Germline values: CDR1 MNHEY, CDR2 SVGEGT. The junction had 6 bases not matched to a gene; V was cut back by 2 bases and J by 10 bases. The CDR3 length is 14 residues.